Listed here are 22 T cell receptor beta chains from one sample, sequenced in a study of cytomegalovirus exposure and HLA in healthy donors. The PCR had 60 Vbeta and 13 Jbeta primers. Libraries were prepared by immunoSEQ multiplex PCR; TCRdb keeps only in-frame clonotypes and omits some of them. Among fewer than 250,000 clones listed, approximately 90% were seen once. Input material: PBMCs. These receptor sequences come from a boy aged 2 to 10 in good health and CMV-seronegative.

The CDR3 loop reads CASSFHFEAYNEQFF. The CDR3 bases are TGCGCCAGCAGCTTCCACTTCGAGGCCTACAATGAGCAGTTCTTC. The chain uses TRBV5-1 and TRBJ2-1; D unresolved. This CDR3 region has 15 residues. Germline CDR1 is SGHRS and CDR2 is YFSETQ. The ends were cut back, 2 bases at V and 2 bases at J, with 11 bases in the middle.

The V call is TRBV7-6, the J call TRBJ2-7; 8 bases agree with TRBD1. Per the germline V gene, CDR1 is SGHVS and CDR2 is FNYEAQ. V shed 5 bases and J 7 bases; nucleotides not matched to a gene: 4. CDR3 length: 12 residues. CDR3 DNA sequence: TGTGCCAGCAGCGATAGGACAGGGGAGCAGTACTTC. Its protein is CASSDRTGEQYF.

The rearrangement uses TRBV30 and TRBJ2-2; tentative D call: TRBD1 (6 bases). The CDR3 covers 14 residues. Trimming shortened V by 0 bases and J by 6 bases, and 11 bases separated the two germline ends. CDR1 is GTSNPN, CDR2 SVGIG, per germline (reference sequence). CDR3 loop: CAWSVVGGPGELFF. CDR3 nucleotides: TGTGCCTGGAGTGTAGTTGGGGGCCCCGGGGAGCTGTTTTTT.

This clone has just one count. The chain joins TRBV4-1 to TRBJ2-1; 14 bases agree with TRBD2. The CDR3 extends over 20 amino acids. Germline trimming cut 0 bases from V and 1 base from J; bases unmatched to any gene: 8. Germline assignment: CDR1 MGHRA and CDR2 YSYEKL. The CDR3 coding sequence is TGCGCCAGCAGCCAAGATTCGGGACTAGCGGGGGAGGTTTCCTACAATGAGCAGTTCTTC. Translating it yields CASSQDSGLAGEVSYNEQFF.

The V call is TRBV7-2, the J call TRBJ2-7, with a weak D call TRBD2 (7 bases). Germline V lookup: CDR1 SGHTA, CDR2 FQGNSA. The CDR3 consists of 17 residues. Trimming left V 8 bases short and J 5 bases short, with 28 bases between. CDR3: CASGALSRGRGGDEQYF. Written as DNA, the CDR3 is TGTGCCAGCGGAGCTTTATCTCGGGGGAGGGGGGGCGACGAGCAGTACTTC. The whole variable domain, remainder taken from reference TRBV7-2 and TRBJ2-7, is GAGVSQSPSNKVTEKGKDVELRCDPISGHTALYWYRQSLGQGLEFLIYFQGNSAPDKSGLPSDRFSAERTGGSVSTLTIQRTQQEDSAVYLCASGALSRGRGGDEQYFGPGTRLTVT.

V is TRBV27 and J is TRBJ2-7; TRBD2 matches 9 bases. Germline V gives CDR1 MNHEY, CDR2 SMNVEV (reference sequence). The CDR3 consists of 16 residues. V gave up 6 bases and J gave up 2 bases; unmatched junction bases: 11. The CDR3 DNA reads TGTGCCAGCAGCGTTTCCCTAGCGGGACCGCCCTACGAGCAGTACTTC. Translation: CASSVSLAGPPYEQYF.

The chain carries TRBV5-1 and TRBJ1-1, with D unresolved. This CDR3 is 14 amino acids long. Germline V gene data show CDR1 as SGHRS and CDR2 as YFSETQ. Trimming took 0 bases from V and 1 from J, leaving 7 bases between them. CDR3 nucleotides: TGCGCCAGCAGCTTGGCCAGGCCGAACACTGAAGCTTTCTTT. It specifies CASSLARPNTEAFF.

The gene calls are TRBV12-5 and TRBJ2-2, with 8 bases that match TRBD2. The CDR3 spans 16 residues. The V segment lost 8 bases and the J segment 0 bases; nucleotides outside the gene matches: 8. Germline V gene lookup returns CDR1 LGHNT and CDR2 FRNRAP. CDR3 sequence (DNA): TGTGCTAGTAGCCGGGGGGGGTATTCGAACACCGGGGAGCTGTTTTTT. Its translation: CASSRGGYSNTGELFF.

The chain has TRBV5-8 and TRBJ2-1; 14 nucleotides match TRBD2. V shed 3 bases and J 7 bases; nucleotides not matched to a gene: 9. CDR3 length: 17 residues. Germline assignment: CDR1 SGHTS and CDR2 YDEGEE. The CDR3 region has the DNA TGTGCCAGCAGCTGGCGACTAGCGGGAGGGCCAGGGAATGAGCAGTTCTTC. This translates into CASSWRLAGGPGNEQFF.

This clone was recorded once. V usage is TRBV2 and J usage is TRBJ2-2; 12 positions match TRBD2. The length of the CDR3 is 17 residues. Germline assignment: CDR1 SNHLY and CDR2 FYNNEI. Trimming cost V 6 bases and J 6 bases; bases outside gene matches: 11. The CDR3 loop is CASSNRLAGDISGELFF. In nucleotides, the CDR3 is TGTGCCAGCAGCAATCGACTAGCGGGAGACATCTCCGGGGAGCTGTTTTTT.

CDR3 DNA sequence: TGTGCCAGCAGCCCCATCGGCTCCTACAATGAGCAGTTCTTC. This gives the protein CASSPIGSYNEQFF. The V and J genes are TRBV11-2 and TRBJ2-1; D unresolved. Trimming removed 5 bases from V and 0 bases from J, with 8 bases in between. The CDR3 totals 14 residues. The germline V gene has CDR1 SGHAT and CDR2 FQNNGV.

This chain connects TRBV18 to TRBJ2-4; 8 bases are shared with TRBD1. Trimming cost V 1 base and J 8 bases; bases outside gene matches: 4. Germline V gene sequence: CDR1 KGHSH, CDR2 LQKENI. This CDR3 has 14 residues. Written as DNA, the CDR3 is TGTGCCAGCTCACCACAGACAGGGGCGGACATTCAGTACTTC. It translates to CASSPQTGADIQYF.

The gene calls are TRBV6-5 and TRBJ1-1, with TRBD1 identical over 8 bases. Trimming cost V 5 bases and J 4 bases; bases outside gene matches: 6. Per the germline V gene, CDR1 is MNHEY and CDR2 is SVGAGI. The CDR3 is 14 amino acids. The CDR3 loop is CASSERDRSTEAFF. CDR3 nucleotide sequence: TGTGCCAGCAGTGAAAGGGACAGGTCCACTGAAGCTTTCTTT.

V is TRBV28 and J is TRBJ2-7; TRBD2 matches at 7 bases. Germline V lookup: CDR1 MDHEN, CDR2 SYDVKM. This CDR3 region has 12 residues. V dropped 3 bases and J dropped 12; count of bases not matched to a gene: 8. CDR3 sequence (DNA): TGTGCCAGCAGTTTCATGGCGGGGGATTTGTACTTC. This translates into CASSFMAGDLYF. Full variable domain (rest looked up from reference TRBV28 and TRBJ2-7): DVKVTQSSRYLVKRTGEKVFLECVQDMDHENMFWYRQDPGLGLRLIYFSYDVKMKEKGDIPEGYSVSREKKERFSLILESASTNQTSMYLCASSFMAGDLYFGPGTRLTVT.

The chain links TRBV2 to TRBJ1-3; TRBD1 agrees at 7 bases. The CDR3 is 13 amino acids. J was trimmed by 4 bases and V by 9 bases; bases with no gene match: 6. The germline gives CDR1 SNHLY, CDR2 FYNNEI. This CDR3 reads CARSTGEGNTIYF. CDR3 coding DNA: TGTGCCAGATCAACAGGGGAAGGAAACACCATATATTTT.

The J gene is TRBJ2-5, the V gene TRBV5-1; TRBD1 matches 7 bases. This CDR3 region has 13 residues. Unmatched junction bases numbered 5, after V lost 7 bases and J lost 2 bases. Looked up from germline, CDR1 is SGHRS and CDR2 is YFSETQ. This chain's CDR3 is CASWDRPQETQYF. The CDR3 nucleotides are TGCGCCAGCTGGGACAGACCACAAGAGACCCAGTACTTC. Using reference TRBV5-1 and TRBJ2-5 for the parts outside the CDR3, the full variable domain is KAGVTQTPRYLIKTRGQQVTLSCSPISGHRSVSWYQQTPGQGLQFLFEYFSETQRNKGNFPGRFSGRQFSNSRSEMNVSTLELGDSALYLCASWDRPQETQYFGPGTRLLVL.

This clone has just a few counts. This chain joins TRBV29-1 and TRBJ2-5; possible D gene TRBD2, 6 bases. Germline V CDR1 and CDR2: SQVTM, ANQGSEA. The V and J ends lost 7 bases and 2 bases respectively, with 8 bases between them. This CDR3 comprises 11 residues. The CDR3 nucleotides read TGCAGCGCGGGGACTCAAGAGACCCAGTACTTC. It specifies CSAGTQETQYF.

This clone was seen a single time. The chain carries TRBV5-1 and TRBJ1-1, with D possibly matching TRBD1 (5 bases). The CDR3 has 14 amino acids. Deletions cut 3 bases from V and 7 bases from J, with 16 bases between. Per the germline V gene, CDR1 is SGHRS and CDR2 is YFSETQ. CDR3 sequence (DNA): TGCGCCAGCAGCTCCGGCGGGGGGTTTGATGAAGCTTTCTTT. Its translation is CASSSGGGFDEAFF.

The CDR3 here is CAWGRGNTEAFF. The DNA for the CDR3 is TGTGCCTGGGGACGGGGGAACACTGAAGCTTTCTTT. J is TRBJ1-1 and V is TRBV30; D unclear. Germline lookup yields CDR1 GTSNPN and CDR2 SVGIG (reference sequence). This CDR3 has 12 residues. Trimming removed 5 bases at V and 1 base at J, with 8 bases between.

The rearrangement joins TRBV5-1 to TRBJ1-2; D is perhaps TRBD1 (6 bases). The CDR3 extends over 14 amino acids. Between the trimmed V and J ends, which lost 5 bases and 3 bases, there was a span of 14 bases. The germline V gene encodes CDR1 SGHRS and CDR2 YFSETQ. The CDR3: CASSPRGEDYGYTF. CDR3 bases: TGCGCCAGCAGTCCCAGGGGAGAAGACTATGGCTACACCTTC.

The chain recombines TRBV5-4 with TRBJ2-5; tentatively, D is TRBD1 (5 bases). Between the trimmed V and J ends, which lost 3 bases and 2 bases, there was a span of 14 bases. The CDR3 length is 15 residues. Germline values: CDR1 SGHNT, CDR2 YYREEE (reference sequence). CDR3 amino acids: CASSSKTRQQETQYF. CDR3 nucleotides: TGTGCCAGCAGCTCCAAGACTCGACAGCAAGAGACCCAGTACTTC.

The chain employs TRBV6-1 and TRBJ2-5; D unresolved. CDR1 MNHNS and CDR2 SASEGT come from the germline V gene. This CDR3 spans 13 amino acids. The germline V and J ends were trimmed by 5 bases and 4 bases, with 11 bases remaining between them. This CDR3 is CASSRRLGETQYF. CDR3 DNA: TGTGCCAGCAGTCGCAGACTCGGAGAGACCCAGTACTTC.